This T cell receptor beta chain was observed in a study of OX40 agonist ivuxolimab in advanced cancers. For the study at large: Ivuxolimab, an agonist antibody against OX40 (CD134), was given to patients.

Study findings and constraints: On average, CD8+ T cells showed a greater number of expanded clones than CD4+. At 0.1-3.0 mg/kg, partial responders had clonal expansion among the lowest observed.

Only in-frame clones appear in the TCRdb table, and some are missing; sequencing was by immunoSEQ multiplex PCR. Among roughly 51,000 clones listed, 88% were seen once. A word on this clone: As yet, its antigen is unknown.

The germline V gene encodes CDR1 MDHEN and CDR2 SYDVKM. V was pared by 5 bases and J by 4 bases, with 14 bases between. This CDR3 contains 14 residues. Sampled blood was obtained at baseline, cycle 4 day 1, and cycle 7 day 1. The sequencing used CD4+ or CD8+ T cells sorted from blood, collected in a trial of the OX40 agonist ivuxolimab. The rearrangement joins TRBV28 to TRBJ1-2, with D perhaps matching TRBD1 (5 bases). The origin of this receptor is an adult with an advanced solid tumor such as melanoma, head and neck, liver or kidney cancer. CDR3 region: CASSGWGGSYGYTF. CDR3 coding DNA: TGTGCCAGCAGTGGGTGGGGGGGGAGCTATGGCTACACCTTC.